Listed below are T cell receptor beta chains from one sample, sequenced in a study of blood T cell repertoires in COVID-19. Using immunoSEQ multiplex PCR, the repertoire was profiled, and TCRdb retains in-frame clones only, with some absent. Seen here are tens of thousands of clones, 75% to 80% observed once, and the top ten hold more than 6%. The sequencing input was peripheral blood. These receptors all come from a man between 65 and 85 years old with COVID-19, enrolled during active disease. CDR3s leave out the opening cysteine and the closing phenylalanine or tryptophan. Fields, in order: J gene, V gene, clone size, CDR3 length, CDR3 protein. Size tells how often a clone was seen (once, few, many) or the class of an expanded clone, and some rows leave it out.

J: TRBJ1-2; V: TRBV28; size: once; length: 16; CDR3: ASSLLSPGILTNYGYT
J: TRBJ1-1; V: TRBV28; size: .; length: 10; CDR3: ASSLTRAEAF
J: TRBJ1-3; V: TRBV28; size: .; length: 12; CDR3: ASSQGDSGNTIY
J: TRBJ1-1; V: TRBV13; size: .; length: 10; CDR3: ASSFLTGEAF
J: TRBJ2-1; V: TRBV12-5; size: .; length: 16; CDR3: ASGLTGLAGKSFNEQF
J: TRBJ1-1; V: TRBV3-1/TRBV3-2; size: .; length: 13; CDR3: ASSAWDSRNTEAF
J: TRBJ1-1; V: TRBV7-9; size: .; length: 13; CDR3: ASSARGGAYTEAF
J: TRBJ1-1; V: TRBV6-5; size: .; length: 12; CDR3: ASSYEPRDTEAF
J: TRBJ2-3; V: TRBV11-3; size: .; length: 10; CDR3: ASSLEHDTQY
J: TRBJ2-3; V: TRBV5-4; size: .; length: 15; CDR3: ASSPHGGGPNTDTQY
J: TRBJ1-5; V: TRBV11-2; size: .; length: 13; CDR3: ASSTGTGYLEPQH
J: TRBJ2-2; V: TRBV18; size: .; length: 12; CDR3: ASSLTGQPGELF
J: TRBJ2-3; V: TRBV4-1; size: .; length: 14; CDR3: ASSQGDWTRTDTQY
J: TRBJ2-4; V: TRBV28; size: .; length: 16; CDR3: ASSWTSGRGAAKNIQY
J: TRBJ1-1; V: TRBV6-5; size: .; length: 13; CDR3: ASRIGNRLNTEAF
J: TRBJ2-7; V: TRBV5-1; size: .; length: 14; CDR3: ASSLGGGTGFHEQY
J: TRBJ1-4; V: TRBV28; size: .; length: 13; CDR3: ASSGRGRDNEKLF
J: TRBJ2-7; V: TRBV6-2/TRBV6-3; size: few; length: 11; CDR3: ASSLVVSYEQY